The 28 T cell receptor beta chains reported below all come from one sample, sequenced in a study of T cell responses to AZD1222 COVID-19 vaccine. Sequenced by immunoSEQ multiplex PCR; TCRdb stores in-frame clones only, minus some. Among 100,000 to 120,000 clones listed, around 89% were seen once. This specimen was peripheral blood, taken on day 0 of AZD1222 vaccination. The receptors derive from an adult in good health.

V is TRBV10-3 and J is TRBJ2-7, with a tentative D call TRBD1 (5 bases). V lost 3 bases to trimming and J lost 2 bases, with 14 bases between them. This CDR3 comprises 15 residues. Germline CDR1 is ENHRY and CDR2 is SYGVKD. In nucleotides, the CDR3 is TGTGCCATCAGTGACCCAGGGATGCTTACCTACGAGCAGTACTTC. Its protein is CAISDPGMLTYEQYF.

The J gene is TRBJ1-3, the V gene TRBV3-1 (or the pseudogene TRBV3-2), with D possibly TRBD1 on 6 matching bases. This CDR3 has 16 residues. Germline-derived CDR1 and CDR2 are LGHDT and YNNKEL (reference sequence). V lost 4 bases and J lost 3, with 16 bases in between. The CDR3 DNA is TGTGCCAGCAGCCTAATGACAGGCGTAGTTGGAAACACCATATATTTT. This sequence encodes CASSLMTGVVGNTIYF.

The rearrangement links TRBV4-1 to TRBJ1-4; 8 positions agree with TRBD1. In germline, CDR1 is MGHRA, CDR2 YSYEKL. V shed 2 bases, J shed 8 bases, and the junction held 7 bases outside the gene matches. This CDR3 contains 15 residues. CDR3 DNA sequence: TGCGCCAGCAGCCAACCCGGACAGGGTGAAGAAAAACTGTTTTTT. Its protein is CASSQPGQGEEKLFF.

J is TRBJ2-3 and V is TRBV5-1; TRBD1 matches 9 bases. The CDR3 has 15 amino acids. J lost 4 bases, V lost 2 bases, and 5 bases had no gene match. CDR1 and CDR2 from the germline V gene are SGHRS and YFSETQ. The CDR3, as DNA: TGCGCCAGCAGCTTACAGGGGGCTGGCCCAGATACGCAGTATTTT. Translation gives CASSLQGAGPDTQYF.

Note on this clone: The identical CDR3 is also encoded by other nucleotide sequences in the sample. CDR3 sequence reads: CASSPPGRGYEQYF. CDR3 sequence (DNA): TGTGCCAGCAGCCCTCCGGGGCGCGGGTACGAGCAGTACTTC. V usage is TRBV11-3 and J usage is TRBJ2-7; perhaps D is TRBD1 or TRBD2 (5 bases each). Germline values: CDR1 SGHNT, CDR2 YENEEA. The CDR3 loop spans 14 amino acids. The V end was cut by 5 bases, the J end by 4 bases, with 15 bases between. The full variable domain, rest sourced from reference TRBV11-3 and TRBJ2-7, is EAGVVQSPRYKIIEKKQPVAFWCNPISGHNTLYWYLQNLGQGPELLIRYENEEAVDDSQLPKDRFSAERLKGVDSTLKIQPAELGDSAVYLCASSPPGRGYEQYFGPGTRLTVT.

The chain couples TRBV28 to TRBJ2-3; the D is unclear. This CDR3 comprises 16 residues. CDR1 is MDHEN and CDR2 is SYDVKM in the germline V gene. Between the trimmed V and J ends, which lost 2 bases and 0 bases, there was a span of 12 bases. The CDR3 here is CASSLRQISSTDTQYF. The CDR3 DNA is TGTGCCAGCAGTTTACGTCAGATAAGCAGCACAGATACGCAGTATTTT. Filled out from reference TRBV28 and TRBJ2-3, the complete variable domain reads DVKVTQSSRYLVKRTGEKVFLECVQDMDHENMFWYRQDPGLGLRLIYFSYDVKMKEKGDIPEGYSVSREKKERFSLILESASTNQTSMYLCASSLRQISSTDTQYFGPGTRLTVL.

The genes are TRBV29-1 and TRBJ2-7; TRBD2 agrees at 7 bases. V dropped 3 bases and J dropped 5; count of bases not matched to a gene: 10. Germline-derived CDR1 and CDR2 are SQVTM and ANQGSEA. The length of the CDR3 is 14 residues. The CDR3 DNA reads TGCAGCGTTGAGGCGGGGCGGGAGAGCGACGAGCAGTACTTC. Protein product: CSVEAGRESDEQYF.

This rearrangement joins TRBV21-1 to TRBJ2-2. TRBV21-1 represents a pseudogene. This CDR3 is built from 15 residues. The CDR3 DNA is TGTGCCAGCAGCACCGATGGCTGGGTCGCCGGGGAGCTGTTTTTT. It translates to CASSTDGWVAGELFF.

The V gene is TRBV5-1, the J gene TRBJ1-1, with D maybe TRBD1 (5 bases). This CDR3 has 15 residues. Trimming cost V 0 bases and J 0 bases, with 9 bases left between them. Per germline, CDR1 SGHRS and CDR2 YFSETQ. CDR3 region: CASSLVGALNTEAFF. CDR3 bases: TGCGCCAGCAGCTTGGTCGGGGCCCTGAACACTGAAGCTTTCTTT. Combining the CDR3 with reference TRBV5-1 and TRBJ1-1 gives the whole variable domain KAGVTQTPRYLIKTRGQQVTLSCSPISGHRSVSWYQQTPGQGLQFLFEYFSETQRNKGNFPGRFSGRQFSNSRSEMNVSTLELGDSALYLCASSLVGALNTEAFFGQGTRLTVV.

This chain links TRBV6-2 or TRBV6-3 with TRBJ1-3, with D possibly matching TRBD1 (5 bases). CDR3 size: 16 residues. Germline lookup yields CDR1 MNHEY and CDR2 SVGEGT. V was cut by 1 base and J by 0 bases, with 10 bases left in between. The CDR3 DNA reads as TGTGCCAGCAGTTACTTCGACAGCCACTCTGGAAACACCATATATTTT. It translates to CASSYFDSHSGNTIYF.

The CDR3 DNA sequence: TGCGCCAGCAGCCACGTAGGGACAGCCTCCTACGAGCAGTACTTC. Amino acids: CASSHVGTASYEQYF. The chain is built from TRBV4-1 and TRBJ2-7; TRBD1 matches at 7 bases. Germline V gene data show CDR1 as MGHRA and CDR2 as YSYEKL. With V trimmed by 3 bases and J by 0 bases, 5 bases remained unmatched. The length of the CDR3 is 15 residues.

This clone appeared a few times. The chain uses TRBV10-3 and TRBJ2-2; D may be TRBD2 (5 bases). Germline CDR1 reads ENHRY; CDR2 reads SYGVKD. The CDR3 totals 17 residues. The germline V and J ends were trimmed by 0 bases and 1 base, with 12 bases remaining between them. The DNA of the CDR3 is TGTGCCATCAGTGAGTCAGAGTTGGACTTGAACACCGGGGAGCTGTTTTTT. The encoded protein is CAISESELDLNTGELFF.

The rearrangement links TRBV4-1 to TRBJ2-2; D unresolved. V lost 0 bases and J lost 5, with 7 bases in between. Per the germline V gene, CDR1 is MGHRA and CDR2 is YSYEKL. This CDR3 has 14 residues. In nucleotides, the CDR3 is TGCGCCAGCAGCCAAGAACTTCAAACCGGGGAGCTGTTTTTT. Its translation: CASSQELQTGELFF.

This clone has a handful of counts. This chain connects TRBV19 to TRBJ1-5; D gene ambiguous. The V gene's germline CDR1 is LNHDA and CDR2 SQIVND (reference sequence). The CDR3 is made up of 13 amino acids. Trimming removed 1 base at V and 4 bases at J, with 5 bases between. In DNA form, the CDR3 reads TGTGCCAGTAGTATAGTAGAGAATCAGCCCCAGCATTTT. The encoded protein is CASSIVENQPQHF.

The rearrangement links TRBV4-3 to TRBJ2-7, with 9 nucleotides matching TRBD2. V lost 3 bases, J lost 3 bases, and 12 bases stayed unmatched. CDR3 length equals 17 residues. Per germline, CDR1 LGHNA and CDR2 YSLEER. CDR3 amino acids: CASSQYVAGEGLYEQYF. CDR3 sequence (DNA): TGCGCCAGCAGCCAGTACGTAGCGGGAGAGGGACTCTACGAGCAGTACTTC.

V and J are TRBV11-1 and TRBJ2-7, with 8 bases identical to TRBD1. V was clipped by 4 bases and J by 4 bases; unmatched bases: 3. The V gene's germline CDR1 is SGHAT and CDR2 FQDESV (reference sequence). The CDR3 is 13 residues long. The CDR3 DNA reads TGTGCCAGCAGCTCCGACAGGGGATACGAGCAGTACTTC. This gives the protein CASSSDRGYEQYF. Filled out from reference TRBV11-1 and TRBJ2-7, the complete variable domain reads EAEVAQSPRYKITEKSQAVAFWCDPISGHATLYWYRQILGQGPELLVQFQDESVVDDSQLPKDRFSAERLKGVDSTLKIQPAELGDSAMYLCASSSDRGYEQYFGPGTRLTVT.

In this sample, this clone turned up once. The V call is TRBV5-1, the J call TRBJ1-1; D is possibly TRBD1 (6 bases). V dropped 4 bases and J dropped 8 bases, with 15 bases sitting between them. Germline V CDR1 and CDR2: SGHRS, YFSETQ. This CDR3 contains 13 residues. The CDR3 bases are TGCGCCAGCAGCCCCGGCCCCGGACAGGAAGCTTTCTTT. It specifies CASSPGPGQEAFF.

This sequence joins TRBV3-1 (or the pseudogene TRBV3-2) and TRBJ1-4; no reliable D call. V gave up 2 bases and J gave up 8 bases, with 15 bases separating them. Germline values: CDR1 LGHDT, CDR2 YNNKEL (reference sequence). This CDR3 has 15 amino acids. Written as DNA, the CDR3 is TGTGCCAGCAGCCAACCCGCTCTCGTGGGGGAAAAACTGTTTTTT. Translating it yields CASSQPALVGEKLFF.

This clone has more than one count but fewer than ten. This chain connects TRBV6-4 to TRBJ1-5, with D unclear. This CDR3 has 13 amino acids. Germline-derived CDR1 and CDR2 are MRHNA and SNTAGT. V lost 3 bases to trimming and J lost 3 bases, with 6 bases between them. CDR3 sequence reads: CASSERPNQPQHF. Here the CDR3 DNA reads TGTGCCAGCAGTGAGCGGCCCAATCAGCCCCAGCATTTT.

The chain links TRBV11-2 to TRBJ1-6; D may be TRBD1 (6 bases). V dropped 0 bases and J dropped 9 bases, with 12 bases sitting between them. CDR1 is SGHAT and CDR2 is FQNNGV in the germline V gene. This CDR3 region has 15 residues. CDR3 nucleotides: TGTGCCAGCAGCTTAGAGTCGGGACAACGTTCACCCCTCCACTTT. Its protein is CASSLESGQRSPLHF.

V is TRBV9 and J is TRBJ1-1; D uncertain. The CDR3 covers 15 residues. Deletions cut 0 bases from V and 3 bases from J, with 12 bases between. Germline V gives CDR1 SGDLS, CDR2 YYNGEE. The CDR3 here is CASSVGRSGDTEAFF. CDR3 nucleotides: TGTGCCAGCAGCGTAGGTCGGTCCGGGGACACTGAAGCTTTCTTT.

The chain links TRBV4-1 to TRBJ1-3; 9 bases line up with TRBD1. V was clipped by 1 base and J by 4 bases; unmatched bases: 5. CDR1 is MGHRA and CDR2 is YSYEKL in the germline V gene. The CDR3 consists of 16 residues. The CDR3 loop is CASSQADRGIGNTIYF. DNA of the CDR3: TGCGCCAGCAGCCAAGCCGACAGGGGGATAGGAAACACCATATATTTT.

The chain employs TRBV6-5 and TRBJ1-2; the D gene is possibly TRBD1 (5 bases). Germline V lookup: CDR1 MNHEY, CDR2 SVGAGI. CDR3 size: 12 residues. Trimming left V 5 bases short and J 4 bases short, with 8 bases between. The CDR3 spells CASSPDSYGYTF. CDR3 coding DNA: TGTGCCAGCAGTCCCGACAGCTATGGCTACACCTTC.

In its sample, this clone was seen once. This sequence joins TRBV4-2 and TRBJ1-6; 8 bases fit TRBD1. The CDR3 loop spans 15 amino acids. Germline V gives CDR1 LGHNA, CDR2 YNFKEQ. V was clipped by 3 bases and J by 10 bases; unmatched bases: 8. This CDR3 reads CASSQGQVIRSPLHF. The CDR3 DNA follows: TGTGCCAGCAGCCAGGGACAGGTTATCCGGTCACCCCTCCACTTT.

The rearrangement uses TRBV6-1 and TRBJ1-2; possibly TRBD1 for D (5 bases). The CDR3 is made up of 16 amino acids. Germline values: CDR1 MNHNS, CDR2 SASEGT. V was shortened by 6 bases and J by 2 bases, with 19 bases between the two germline ends. DNA of the CDR3: TGTGCCAGCAGGGAACGGGGCGCCCCAAAGAACTATGGCTACACCTTC. Its protein is CASRERGAPKNYGYTF.

The chain carries TRBV2 and TRBJ2-7; D uncertain. The CDR3 has 13 amino acids. Germline CDR1 SNHLY, CDR2 FYNNEI. Trimming removed 1 base at V and 12 bases at J, with 16 bases between. CDR3 sequence (DNA): TGTGCCAGCAGTGAAGGACCCCGCGTCGCGCGGTACTTC. It encodes CASSEGPRVARYF.

This chain uses TRBV6-5 with TRBJ1-2; no definite D call. Between the trimmed V and J ends, which lost 2 bases and 3 bases, there was a span of 7 bases. Germline CDR1 and CDR2: MNHEY and SVGAGI. This CDR3 region has 13 residues. The CDR3 region has the DNA TGTGCCAGCAGTTACCGCGTGGACTATGGCTACACCTTC. This translates into CASSYRVDYGYTF.

V usage is TRBV5-1 and J usage is TRBJ1-1; D not certain. CDR1 SGHRS and CDR2 YFSETQ come from the germline V gene. The CDR3 is 14 residues long. V was cut by 4 bases and J by 1 base, with 11 bases left in between. As DNA, the CDR3 is TGCGCCAGCAGCAAACTACCCGGGAACACTGAAGCTTTCTTT. Its translation is CASSKLPGNTEAFF.